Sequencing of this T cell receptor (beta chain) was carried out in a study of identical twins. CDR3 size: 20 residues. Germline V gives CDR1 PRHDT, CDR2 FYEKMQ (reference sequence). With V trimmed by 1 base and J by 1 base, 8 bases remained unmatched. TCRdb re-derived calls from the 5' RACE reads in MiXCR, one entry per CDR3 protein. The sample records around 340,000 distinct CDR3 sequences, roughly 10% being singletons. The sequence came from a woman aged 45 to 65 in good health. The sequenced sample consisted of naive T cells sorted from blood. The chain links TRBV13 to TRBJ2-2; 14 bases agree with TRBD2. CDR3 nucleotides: TGTGCCAGCAGCTTAGACCCATGGACTAGCGGGGGGAAGAACACCGGGGAGCTGTTTTTT. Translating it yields CASSLDPWTSGGKNTGELFF.